This T cell receptor beta chain was retrieved from a study of T cell clones after liver transplantation. Across the study: A pre-transplant mixed lymphocyte reaction with TCRbeta sequencing defined graft-donor-reactive clones followed in post-transplant blood. Pre-transplant mixed lymphocyte reactions yielded third-party-reactive TCRbeta sequences as comparators for graft-donor-reactive sequences. Study conclusions and caveats: Low donor cell numbers restricted donor-reactive repertoire measurement in a couple of subjects.

Assay: immunoSEQ multiplex PCR; the TCRdb copy retains only in-frame clones and omits some. This sample has tens of thousands of clones, with 90% found just once. In germline, CDR1 is SQVTM, CDR2 ANQGSEA. The CDR3 sequence is 12 residues long. Trimming shortened V by 7 bases and J by 9 bases, and 13 bases separated the two germline ends. A remark on this clone: As yet, its antigen is unknown.

CD3+CD4+ and CD3+CD8+ cells were FACS-sorted from thawed unstimulated PBMCs. The TCR originated in a human donor who received a liver transplant. This material consisted of CD4+ T cells from blood, taken before liver transplant. The V call is TRBV29-1, the J call TRBJ2-6; tentative D call: TRBD1 (6 bases). CDR3 in DNA: TGCAGCGCGATGACAGGCAACAACGTCCTGACTTTC. Its protein product is CSAMTGNNVLTF.